This TCR beta chain derives from a study of regulatory T cells in long-lasting Graves disease. General observations from the study: TCR diversity was lower in persistent Graves' patients (versus newly diagnosed ones). Having few samples may have compromised the accuracy.

The CDR3 has 19 amino acids. Germline CDR1 and CDR2: SGHAT and FQNNGV. V lost 6 bases to trimming and J lost 1 base; unmatched junction nucleotides: 18. Time point denoted: persistent/refractory GD, antithyroid drugs over 5 years with positive TRAb. The TCR library was prepared using RNA isolated from PBMCs. According to the study, TCR beta libraries were built with iRepertoire HTBI primers and CDR3-region Arm-PCR. From the multiplex PCR reads, TCRdb called clonotypes with MiXCR, one entry per CDR3 protein. This sample has fewer than 400,000 distinct CDR3 sequences; more than 20% occur once, and the top ten carry about a fifth. Notes on this clonotype: Its antigen is still unknown.

The sequence was collected from a female donor with Graves disease. The chain uses TRBV11-2 and TRBJ2-5; 9 bases align to TRBD2. The sample in question was peripheral blood mononuclear cells (PBMCs), obtained when the disease was refractory, from a patient treated with antithyroid drugs. Here the CDR3 DNA reads TGTGCCAGCAGATCCATACGCGGCGGGAGGGCTGCCATCCAAGAGACCCAGTACTTC. It yields the protein CASRSIRGGRAAIQETQYF.